A selection of T cell receptor beta chains follows, all from one sample in a study of shared clonotypes between healthy human individuals. Method: immunoSEQ multiplex PCR; TCRdb's copy keeps in-frame clones and lacks some. The table lists 2 million to 2.5 million clones, around 90% of them singletons. The sample taken for sequencing was naive CD4+ T cells from PBMCs. The source of these receptors is a man aged 18 to 29 in good health. Some clones in this sample may be carry-over from other donors' samples. Each CDR3 is given with its conserved first and last residue. The D gene is left open where the match is weak. Clone size, where shown, is once, few, many, or a class for clones that have expanded.

V	J	size	D	CDR3	DNA
TRBV5-1	TRBJ1-4	-	-	CASSLGQGLGSDEKLFF	TGCGCCAGCAGCTTGGGGCAGGGATTAGGCAGCGATGAAAAACTGTTTTTT
TRBV7-3	TRBJ2-1	once	-	CASSFKSQGGYNEQFF	TGTGCCAGCAGCTTTAAGTCCCAGGGGGGTTACAATGAGCAGTTCTTC
TRBV2	TRBJ2-2	-	TRBD1	CATQDRGNTGELFF	TGTGCCACCCAGGACAGGGGAAACACCGGGGAGCTGTTTTTT
TRBV10-3	TRBJ2-7	-	TRBD1	CAISDQTGGSSYEQYF	TGTGCCATCAGTGACCAAACAGGGGGGAGCTCCTACGAGCAGTACTTC
TRBV29-1	TRBJ2-1	-	-	CSVPKRNSYNEQFF	TGCAGCGTTCCCAAGCGGAACTCTTACAATGAGCAGTTCTTC
TRBV5-1	TRBJ2-1	-	-	CASSFQGSSFGEQFF	TGCGCCAGCAGCTTTCAGGGGAGTAGTTTTGGTGAGCAGTTCTTC
TRBV28	TRBJ2-7	few	TRBD2	CASSVGLARSYEQYF	TGTGCCAGCAGTGTGGGACTAGCGAGATCCTACGAGCAGTACTTC
TRBV10-3	TRBJ1-6	-	-	CAISESESPLHF	TGTGCCATCAGTGAGTCGGAGTCACCCCTCCACTTT
TRBV28	TRBJ2-7	-	TRBD2	CASSGGTSGSYEQYF	TGTGCCAGCAGTGGCGGGACTAGCGGCTCCTACGAGCAGTACTTC
TRBV27	TRBJ2-1	-	TRBD2	CASSFRYGGSGHEQFF	TGTGCCAGCAGTTTTAGGTACGGCGGGAGTGGGCATGAGCAGTTCTTC
TRBV4-2	TRBJ1-1	-	-	CASSQVRGNTEAFF	TGTGCCAGCAGCCAAGTTAGAGGGAACACTGAAGCTTTCTTT
TRBV7-2	TRBJ1-5	-	-	CASSLYNWGGNQPQHF	TGTGCCAGCAGCTTATATAACTGGGGAGGCAATCAGCCCCAGCATTTT
TRBV6-5	TRBJ1-1	-	-	CASKSGRNTEAFF	TGTGCCAGCAAATCTGGCCGGAACACTGAAGCTTTCTTT
TRBV29-1	TRBJ2-3	-	-	CSVDGAQGSTDTQYF	TGCAGCGTTGACGGGGCCCAGGGGAGCACAGATACGCAGTATTTT
TRBV11-2	TRBJ2-5	-	TRBD1	CASSLVDRAGETQYF	TGTGCCAGCAGCTTAGTCGACAGGGCCGGGGAGACCCAGTACTTC
TRBV19	TRBJ1-1	once	TRBD1	CASSMRTGVGYTEAFF	TGTGCCAGTAGTATGCGGACAGGGGTAGGGTATACTGAAGCTTTCTTT
TRBV15	TRBJ2-3	-	-	CATSRDPATDTQYF	TGTGCCACCAGCAGAGATCCAGCCACAGATACGCAGTATTTT
TRBV7-2	TRBJ1-1	-	-	CASSPPKAGNMNTEAFF	TGTGCCAGCAGCCCACCCAAGGCAGGGAACATGAACACTGAAGCTTTCTTT
TRBV11-3	TRBJ2-6	-	-	CASSLEGTGPHSGANVLTF	TGTGCCAGCAGCTTAGAGGGGACTGGACCGCACTCTGGGGCCAACGTCCTGACTTTC
TRBV25-1	TRBJ2-7	-	-	CASSEGISSTYEQYF	TGTGCCAGCAGTGAGGGGATCAGCTCGACCTACGAGCAGTACTTC
TRBV19	TRBJ2-7	-	TRBD2	CASSRSQDGGYYEQYF	TGTGCCAGTAGCCGATCCCAGGACGGGGGGTACTACGAGCAGTACTTC
TRBV30	TRBJ2-3	-	TRBD2	CAWRTGGPPDTQYF	TGTGCCTGGAGGACGGGAGGGCCCCCAGATACGCAGTATTTT
TRBV9	TRBJ2-3	-	TRBD2	CASSPSGLAGRDTQYF	TGTGCCAGCAGCCCCTCGGGACTAGCGGGGAGAGATACGCAGTATTTT
TRBV28	TRBJ1-2	few	-	CASSHEEGLGGYTF	TGTGCCAGCAGCCATGAGGAGGGTCTGGGTGGCTACACCTTC
TRBV5-4	TRBJ2-3	-	-	CASSRVSSSTDTQYF	TGTGCCAGCAGCCGGGTTTCTAGTAGCACAGATACGCAGTATTTT
TRBV7-2	TRBJ2-2	-	-	CARMTGNTGELFF	TGTGCCAGGATGACAGGGAACACCGGGGAGCTGTTTTTT
TRBV18	TRBJ1-2	few	-	CASSSPGRGGAQNYGYTF	TGTGCCAGCTCTTCACCGGGTCGAGGGGGGGCGCAGAACTATGGCTACACCTTC
TRBV5-1	TRBJ1-1	once	TRBD1	CASRLGTGEDTEAFF	TGCGCCAGCAGGTTAGGGACAGGGGAAGACACTGAAGCTTTCTTT
TRBV5-5	TRBJ2-7	-	-	CASSEGADPVSYEQYF	TGTGCCAGCAGTGAAGGGGCCGACCCGGTGAGCTACGAGCAGTACTTC